The 20 T cell receptor beta chains given below trace back to one sample, sequenced in a study of tumor T cells in aggressive B-cell lymphoma. The assay was immunoSEQ multiplex PCR, and TCRdb's table has in-frame clones only and misses some. The table records some 4,000 clones, 70% to 90% of them present only once. The sequenced sample consisted of tumor tissue. All receptors derive from an adult with diffuse large B cell lymphoma.

V gene TRBV9 combines with J gene TRBJ2-1; 8 nucleotides align to TRBD2. The CDR3 sequence is 15 residues long. Looked up from germline, CDR1 is SGDLS and CDR2 is YYNGEE. Unmatched junction bases numbered 3, after V lost 2 bases and J lost 2 bases. The DNA of the CDR3 is TGTGCCAGCAGCGTCGGGGGGGGAACCTACAATGAGCAGTTCTTC. Amino acids: CASSVGGGTYNEQFF.

The J gene is TRBJ2-3, the V gene TRBV7-6; D unresolved. This CDR3 has 14 residues. Trimming removed 2 bases at V and 1 base at J, with 7 bases between. Germline V gene sequence: CDR1 SGHVS, CDR2 FNYEAQ. CDR3 DNA: TGTGCCAGCAGCTTACGTTCCGGCACAGATACGCAGTATTTT. It encodes CASSLRSGTDTQYF.

This clone was observed once. Within the sample, other DNA sequences also encode this same CDR3. This chain uses TRBV5-6 with TRBJ1-2; a weak D match, TRBD1 (6 bases). V lost 0 bases, J lost 2 bases, and 8 bases lay in between. Germline loops: CDR1 SGHDT, CDR2 YYEEEE. CDR3 length: 14 residues. The CDR3 here is CASSLGTANYGYTF. The CDR3 DNA follows: TGTGCCAGCAGCTTGGGGACAGCAAACTATGGCTACACCTTC.

The CDR3, as DNA: TGTGCCAGCAGCGAAACCGGACAGGGGGCATCTAACTATGGCTACACCTTC. This translates into CASSETGQGASNYGYTF. V and J are TRBV7-9 and TRBJ1-2; 11 nucleotides match TRBD1. After removal of 5 bases from V and 0 bases from J, the junction contained 8 bases not matched to a gene. There are 17 residues in the CDR3. The germline CDR1 and CDR2 sequences are SEHNR and FQNEAQ (reference sequence).

The chain joins TRBV4-3 to TRBJ2-7, with D maybe TRBD1 (6 bases). Germline CDR1 reads LGHNA; CDR2 reads YSLEER. The CDR3 contains 13 residues. Trimming took off 2 bases at V and 4 bases at J, with 9 bases between the two ends. For the CDR3, the DNA is TGCGCCAGCAGCCAACTTACAGGGTACGAGCAGTACTTC. This sequence encodes CASSQLTGYEQYF.

Here the CDR3 DNA reads TGTGCCAGTAGTGTGGGACAGGATTACTACGAGCAGTACTTC. It codes for CASSVGQDYYEQYF. The chain links TRBV19 to TRBJ2-7, with TRBD1 matching 8 bases. Germline CDR1 is LNHDA and CDR2 is SQIVND (reference sequence). V shed 5 bases and J 3 bases; nucleotides not matched to a gene: 6. The CDR3 has 14 residues.

The chain employs TRBV4-3 and TRBJ1-1; D is unclear. Per the germline V gene, CDR1 is LGHNA and CDR2 is YSLEER. The CDR3 loop spans 14 amino acids. Trimming cost V 0 bases and J 6 bases, with 11 bases left between them. Here the CDR3 DNA reads TGCGCCAGCAGCCAAGATCTACCAGGTCCTGAAGCTTTCTTT. Translated: CASSQDLPGPEAFF.

V is TRBV7-9 and J is TRBJ2-7; 7 nucleotides line up with TRBD1. The CDR3 runs to 17 residues. After removal of 3 bases from V and 3 bases from J, the junction contained 14 bases not matched to a gene. CDR1 is SEHNR and CDR2 is FQNEAQ in the germline V gene (reference sequence). Written as DNA, the CDR3 is TGTGCCAGCAGCTTTTACTCGCTAGACAGGGACATCTACGAGCAGTACTTC. Its protein is CASSFYSLDRDIYEQYF.

This clone has a single count. The chain uses TRBV14 and TRBJ2-7; a possible D gene is TRBD1 (8 bases). Trimming removed 4 bases at V and 3 bases at J, with 13 bases between. This CDR3 region has 14 residues. CDR1 is SGHDN and CDR2 is FVKESK in the germline V gene. CDR3 coding DNA: TGTGCCAGCAGCCCTACAGGGGGGGGCTACGAGCAGTACTTC. Translation gives CASSPTGGGYEQYF.

On this clone: The same CDR3 arises from other DNA sequences in this sample as well. The rearrangement uses TRBV4-2 and TRBJ2-1, with D possibly TRBD1 on 6 matching bases. The germline CDR1 and CDR2 sequences are LGHNA and YNFKEQ. V lost 3 bases to trimming and J lost 10 bases, with 13 bases between them. The CDR3 has 13 amino acids. The CDR3 sequence: CASSQEEGQEQFF. CDR3 nucleotide sequence: TGTGCCAGCAGCCAGGAAGAAGGACAGGAGCAGTTCTTC.

This chain connects TRBV12-5 to TRBJ1-6, with unresolved D. CDR3 length: 15 amino acids. V lost 7 bases and J 7 bases, leaving 17 bases between the germline ends. CDR1 is LGHNT, CDR2 FRNRAP, per germline. This chain's CDR3 is CASAHRDPGNSPLHF. As DNA, the CDR3 is TGTGCTAGTGCCCACCGGGATCCGGGGAATTCACCCCTCCACTTT.

V usage is TRBV6-4 and J usage is TRBJ2-3; 11 nucleotides match TRBD2. The length of the CDR3 is 15 residues. V gave up 0 bases and J gave up 8 bases; unmatched junction bases: 4. Germline V lookup: CDR1 MRHNA, CDR2 SNTAGT. The CDR3 region is CASSDSTSGAATQYF. The CDR3 nucleotides read TGTGCCAGCAGTGACTCGACTAGCGGGGCGGCTACGCAGTATTTT.

V is TRBV30 and J is TRBJ2-1; 7 nucleotides line up with TRBD2. CDR1 GTSNPN and CDR2 SVGIG come from the germline V gene (reference sequence). The length of the CDR3 is 15 residues. Germline trimming cut 0 bases from V and 7 bases from J; bases unmatched to any gene: 9. The CDR3 bases are TGTGCCTGGAGTGTACGCACTGGGGGGGTTAATGAGCAGTTCTTC. It specifies CAWSVRTGGVNEQFF.

The V gene is TRBV6-6, the J gene TRBJ2-5, with D perhaps matching TRBD1 (6 bases). The DNA end lines up better with TRBJ2-7; the J call may be wrong. The CDR3 loop spans 13 amino acids. The V gene's germline CDR1 is MNHNY and CDR2 SVGAGI (reference sequence). CDR3 coding DNA: TGTGCCAGCAGTTTCACGGACAGTTACGAGCAGTACTTC. This codes for CASSFTDSYEQYF.

This chain uses TRBV5-1 with TRBJ2-3; TRBD2 matches at 9 bases. The CDR3 totals 16 residues. CDR1 and CDR2 from the germline V gene are SGHRS and YFSETQ. Germline trimming cut 3 bases from V and 3 bases from J; bases unmatched to any gene: 8. CDR3 bases: TGCGCCAGCAGCTCCTCCCGGCGGGGGGGAACAGATACGCAGTATTTT. Translating it yields CASSSSRRGGTDTQYF.

The chain recombines TRBV5-1 with TRBJ2-3, with 8 bases identical to TRBD2. The V and J ends lost 0 bases and 3 bases, in that order; junction bases with no gene match: 3. The CDR3 has 15 amino acids. CDR1 is SGHRS and CDR2 is YFSETQ in the germline V gene. The CDR3 DNA sequence: TGCGCCAGCAGCTTGGCGGGGGGGCCGACAGATACGCAGTATTTT. It is translated as CASSLAGGPTDTQYF.

This clone turned up a few times. The chain combines TRBV4-2 with TRBJ2-1, with 15 bases fitting TRBD2. The CDR3 loop spans 21 amino acids. The junction had 16 bases not matched to a gene; V was cut back by 1 base and J by 6 bases. Germline V CDR1 and CDR2: LGHNA, YNFKEQ. The CDR3 reads CASSQAPGLAGGPVLGNEQFF. The CDR3 nucleotides read TGTGCCAGCAGCCAAGCGCCAGGACTAGCGGGGGGGCCAGTTCTTGGCAATGAGCAGTTCTTC.

This chain links TRBV30 with TRBJ1-1, with TRBD1 matching over 8 bases. Trimming cost V 1 base and J 9 bases; bases outside gene matches: 4. The CDR3 loop spans 12 amino acids. In germline, CDR1 is GTSNPN, CDR2 SVGIG (reference sequence). This CDR3 reads CAWSEDRAQAFF. As DNA, the CDR3 is TGTGCCTGGAGTGAGGACAGGGCTCAAGCTTTCTTT. The whole variable domain, remainder taken from reference TRBV30 and TRBJ1-1, is SQTIHQWPATLVQPVGSPLSLECTVEGTSNPNLYWYRQAAGRGLQLLFYSVGIGQISSEVPQNLSASRPQDRQFILSSKKLLLSDSGFYLCAWSEDRAQAFFGQGTRLTVV.

The chain couples TRBV11-2 to TRBJ2-1; TRBD2 agrees at 8 bases. CDR3 size: 18 residues. Germline loops: CDR1 SGHAT, CDR2 FQNNGV. V gave up 5 bases and J gave up 5 bases; unmatched junction bases: 17. CDR3 sequence reads: CASSAGMWGLGENNEQFF. The DNA of the CDR3 is TGTGCCAGCAGCGCGGGTATGTGGGGACTAGGGGAGAACAATGAGCAGTTCTTC.

This chain links TRBV6-5 with TRBJ1-1; 7 nucleotides agree with TRBD1. The CDR3 runs to 15 residues. The V gene end was trimmed by 6 bases and the J gene end by 4 bases; junction bases not matched to a gene: 11. Germline CDR1 MNHEY, CDR2 SVGAGI. CDR3 amino acids: CASRTWDSVITEAFF. The CDR3 DNA reads TGTGCCAGCAGGACCTGGGACAGCGTGATCACTGAAGCTTTCTTT.